This T cell receptor beta chain was retrieved from a study of cytomegalovirus exposure and HLA in healthy donors. Findings and caveats of the study: Some TCR beta chains (about 170 of them) were listed as cytomegalovirus-associated. It was taken for granted in presence/absence analyses that sequencing depth across donors was roughly uniform. Analyzed later, most CMV-associated TCR beta chains appeared HLA-restricted.

The primer mix had 60 Vbeta and 13 Jbeta primers. Profiled with immunoSEQ multiplex PCR; TCRdb holds only in-frame clones, not every one. In the table there are around 120,000 clones, 74% of which are singletons. With regard to this clone: The antigen is unknown.

Per germline, CDR1 WNHNN and CDR2 SYGVQD (reference sequence). Trimming stripped 0 bases from V and 4 bases from J, with 6 bases between. This CDR3 has 13 residues. The V gene is TRBV10-1, the J gene TRBJ1-2; D is ambiguous. The source material was PBMCs. The sequence derives from a man aged 50-59 years in good health and CMV-seropositive. This CDR3 is CASSESGVYGYTF. The CDR3 region has the DNA TGCGCCAGCAGTGAGTCTGGAGTCTATGGCTACACCTTC.